The T cell receptor beta chain under discussion was sequenced for a study of early T cells in non-severe SARS-CoV-2 infection. Across the study: Sequencing input comprised bulk RNA from unsorted whole blood; chain pairing was not available.

Study-wide results and limits: Matches to VDJdb favored anti-spike CD8 responses and missed private and CD4 specificities.

In the library, individual cDNA molecules carried attached unique molecular identifiers. TCRdb re-derived calls from the 5' RACE reads in MiXCR, one entry per CDR3 protein. The sample includes around 71,000 distinct CDR3 sequences, approximately 14% of them seen just once. This clonotype was seen a handful of times. Its target is not known. The CDR3 totals 15 residues. The germline CDR1 and CDR2 sequences are LGHNA and YNFKEQ. The V end was cut by 0 bases, the J end by 4 bases, with 13 bases between. Sequenced material: whole blood, taken at baseline. The rearrangement links TRBV4-2 to TRBJ2-7, with D uncertain. This sequence was found in an adult who was a healthcare worker with PCR-confirmed SARS-CoV-2 infection or an uninfected control (not recorded which). The chain's CDR3 is CASSQEWGTTYEQYF. The CDR3 nucleotides are TGTGCCAGCAGCCAAGAATGGGGAACAACATACGAGCAGTACTTC.